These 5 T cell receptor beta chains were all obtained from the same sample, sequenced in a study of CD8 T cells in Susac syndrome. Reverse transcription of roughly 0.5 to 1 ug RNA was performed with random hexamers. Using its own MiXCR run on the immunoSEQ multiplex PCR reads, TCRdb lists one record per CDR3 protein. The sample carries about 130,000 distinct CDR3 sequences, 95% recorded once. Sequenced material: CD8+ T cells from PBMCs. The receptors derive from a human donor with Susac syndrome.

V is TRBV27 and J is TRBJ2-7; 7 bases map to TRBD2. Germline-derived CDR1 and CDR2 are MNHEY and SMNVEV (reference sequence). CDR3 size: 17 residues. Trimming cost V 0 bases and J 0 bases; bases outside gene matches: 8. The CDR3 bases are TGTGCCAGCAGTTTATCGAATCCTAGCGGACTCTCCTACGAGCAGTACTTC. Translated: CASSLSNPSGLSYEQYF.

The CDR3 loop is CASSQPEDTQYF. The CDR3 nucleotides are TGTGCCAGCAGCCAACCGGAAGATACGCAGTATTTT. The gene calls are TRBV4-2 and TRBJ2-3; the D is unclear. Germline CDR1 reads LGHNA; CDR2 reads YNFKEQ. This CDR3 contains 12 residues. Trimming stripped 2 bases from V and 5 bases from J, with 5 bases between.

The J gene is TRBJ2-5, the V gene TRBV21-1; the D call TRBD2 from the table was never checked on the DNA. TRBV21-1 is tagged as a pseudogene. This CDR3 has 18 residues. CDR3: CASSKSLLGPEGSETQYF. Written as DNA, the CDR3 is TGTGCCAGCAGCAAATCCCTACTGGGCCCTGAGGGATCGGAGACCCAGTACTTC.

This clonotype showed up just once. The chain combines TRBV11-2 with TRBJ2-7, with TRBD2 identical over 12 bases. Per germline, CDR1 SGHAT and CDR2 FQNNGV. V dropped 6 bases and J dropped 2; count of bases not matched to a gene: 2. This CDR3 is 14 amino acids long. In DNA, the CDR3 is TGTGCCAGCAGTAGACTAGCGGGAGCCTACGAGCAGTACTTC. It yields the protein CASSRLAGAYEQYF.

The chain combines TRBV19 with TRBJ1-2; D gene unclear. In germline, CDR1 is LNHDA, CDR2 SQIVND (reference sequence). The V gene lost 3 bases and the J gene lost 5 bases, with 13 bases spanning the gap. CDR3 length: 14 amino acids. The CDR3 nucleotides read TGTGCCAGTAGTATCCAGACGGCCGCTTATGGCTACACCTTC. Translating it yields CASSIQTAAYGYTF.